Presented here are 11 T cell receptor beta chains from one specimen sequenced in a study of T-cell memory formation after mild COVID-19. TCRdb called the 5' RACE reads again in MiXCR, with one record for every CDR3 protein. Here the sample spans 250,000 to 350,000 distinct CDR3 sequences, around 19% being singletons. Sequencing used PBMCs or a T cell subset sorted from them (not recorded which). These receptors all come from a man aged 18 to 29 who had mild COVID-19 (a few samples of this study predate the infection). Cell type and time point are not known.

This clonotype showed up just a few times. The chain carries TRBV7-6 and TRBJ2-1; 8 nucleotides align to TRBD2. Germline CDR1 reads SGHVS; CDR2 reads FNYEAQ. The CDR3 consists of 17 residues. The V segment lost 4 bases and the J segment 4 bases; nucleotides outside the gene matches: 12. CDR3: CASSSSGGQGKYNEQFF. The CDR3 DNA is TGTGCCAGCAGCTCCTCGGGGGGGCAGGGGAAGTACAATGAGCAGTTCTTC.

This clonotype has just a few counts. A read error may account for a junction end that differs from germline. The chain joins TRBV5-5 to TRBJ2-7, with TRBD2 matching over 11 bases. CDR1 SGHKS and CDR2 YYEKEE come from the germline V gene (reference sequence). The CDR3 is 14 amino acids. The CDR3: CASSTTSGDYGQYF. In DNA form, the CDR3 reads TGTGCCAGCAGCACGACTAGCGGGGACTACGGGCAGTACTTC.

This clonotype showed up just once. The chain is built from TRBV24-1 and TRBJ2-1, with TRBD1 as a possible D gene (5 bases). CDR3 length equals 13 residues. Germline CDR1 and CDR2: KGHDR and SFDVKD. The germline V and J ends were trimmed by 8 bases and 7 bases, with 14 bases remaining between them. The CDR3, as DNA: TGTGCCACCATGCAGGGATCGGTTAATGAGCAGTTCTTC. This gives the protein CATMQGSVNEQFF.

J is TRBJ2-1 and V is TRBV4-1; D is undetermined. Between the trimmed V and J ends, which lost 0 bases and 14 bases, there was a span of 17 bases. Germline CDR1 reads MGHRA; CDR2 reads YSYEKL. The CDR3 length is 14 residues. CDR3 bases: TGCGCCAGCAGCCAAGAATCAGGCACCCGTATAGAGTTCTTC. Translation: CASSQESGTRIEFF.

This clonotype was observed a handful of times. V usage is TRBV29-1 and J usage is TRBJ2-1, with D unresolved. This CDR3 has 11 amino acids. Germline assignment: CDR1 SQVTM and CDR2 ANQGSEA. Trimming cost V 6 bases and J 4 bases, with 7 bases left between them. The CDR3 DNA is TGCAGCGTACCAACGTACAATGAGCAGTTCTTC. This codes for CSVPTYNEQFF.

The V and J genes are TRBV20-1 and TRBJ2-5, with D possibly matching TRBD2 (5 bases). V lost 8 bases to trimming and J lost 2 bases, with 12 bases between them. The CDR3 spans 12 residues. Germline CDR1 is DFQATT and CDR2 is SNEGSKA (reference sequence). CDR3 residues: CSPLGDQETQYF. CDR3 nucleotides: TGCAGTCCCCTCGGGGATCAAGAGACCCAGTACTTC.

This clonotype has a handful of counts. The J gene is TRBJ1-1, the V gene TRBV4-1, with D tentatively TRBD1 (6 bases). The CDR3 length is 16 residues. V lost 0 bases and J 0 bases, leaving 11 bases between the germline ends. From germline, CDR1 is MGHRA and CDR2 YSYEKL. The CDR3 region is CASSQDPRGVNTEAFF. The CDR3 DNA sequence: TGCGCCAGCAGCCAAGACCCGAGGGGGGTGAACACTGAAGCTTTCTTT.

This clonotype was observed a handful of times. The CDR3 DNA is TGTGCCATCAGTGAGGGGGGCCGACGGGACACTGAAGCTTTCTTT. Amino acids: CAISEGGRRDTEAFF. V is TRBV10-3 and J is TRBJ1-1; tentatively, D is TRBD1 (6 bases). Trimming removed 2 bases from V and 3 bases from J, with 13 bases in between. Germline CDR1 ENHRY, CDR2 SYGVKD. The CDR3 sequence is 15 residues long.

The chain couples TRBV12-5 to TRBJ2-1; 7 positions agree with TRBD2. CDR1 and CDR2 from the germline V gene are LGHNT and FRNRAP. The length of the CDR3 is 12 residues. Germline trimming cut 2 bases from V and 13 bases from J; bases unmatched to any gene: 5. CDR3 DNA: TGTGCTAGTGGTTTGCCCCGACTAGCTCAGTTCTTC. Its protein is CASGLPRLAQFF.

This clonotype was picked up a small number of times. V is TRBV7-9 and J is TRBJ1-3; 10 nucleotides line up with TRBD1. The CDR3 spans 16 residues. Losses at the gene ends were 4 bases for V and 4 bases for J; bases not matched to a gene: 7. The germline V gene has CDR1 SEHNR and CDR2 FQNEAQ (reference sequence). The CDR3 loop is CASSSTGGASGNTIYF. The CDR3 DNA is TGTGCCAGCAGCTCGACAGGGGGCGCGTCGGGAAACACCATATATTTT.

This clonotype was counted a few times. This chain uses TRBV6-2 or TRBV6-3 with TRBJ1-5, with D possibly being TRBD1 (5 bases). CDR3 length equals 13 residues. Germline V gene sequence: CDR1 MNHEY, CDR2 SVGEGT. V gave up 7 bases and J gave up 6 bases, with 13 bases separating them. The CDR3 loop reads CASTLGVGQPQHF. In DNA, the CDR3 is TGTGCCAGCACCTTGGGGGTCGGTCAGCCCCAGCATTTT.